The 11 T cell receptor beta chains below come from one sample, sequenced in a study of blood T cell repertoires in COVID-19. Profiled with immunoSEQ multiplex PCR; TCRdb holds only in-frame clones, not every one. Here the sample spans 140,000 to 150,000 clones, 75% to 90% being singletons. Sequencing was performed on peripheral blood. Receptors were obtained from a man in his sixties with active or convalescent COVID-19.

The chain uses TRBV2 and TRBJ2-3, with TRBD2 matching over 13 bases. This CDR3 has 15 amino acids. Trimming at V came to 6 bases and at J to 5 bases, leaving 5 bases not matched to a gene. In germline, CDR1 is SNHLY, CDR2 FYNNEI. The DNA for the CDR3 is TGTGCCAGCAGGAAGAGGACTAGCGGGGGAGATACGCAGTATTTT. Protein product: CASRKRTSGGDTQYF.

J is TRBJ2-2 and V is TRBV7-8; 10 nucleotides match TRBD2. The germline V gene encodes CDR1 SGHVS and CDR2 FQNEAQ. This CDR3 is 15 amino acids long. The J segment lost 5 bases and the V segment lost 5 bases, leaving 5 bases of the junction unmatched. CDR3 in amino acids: CASSITSGTTGELFF. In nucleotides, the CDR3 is TGTGCCAGCAGCATCACTAGCGGGACGACCGGGGAGCTGTTTTTT.

This CDR3 reads CASSYRDRDRQFF. CDR3 bases: TGTGCCAGCAGTTATAGGGACCGGGACAGGCAATTCTTT. The chain uses TRBV6-5 and TRBJ1-1, with 8 bases fitting TRBD1. In germline, CDR1 is MNHEY, CDR2 SVGAGI. V was clipped by 3 bases and J by 14 bases; unmatched bases: 11. This CDR3 is built from 13 residues.

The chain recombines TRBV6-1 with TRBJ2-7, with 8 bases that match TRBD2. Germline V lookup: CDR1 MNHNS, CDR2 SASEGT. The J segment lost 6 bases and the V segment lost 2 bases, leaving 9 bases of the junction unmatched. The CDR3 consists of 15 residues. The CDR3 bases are TGTGCCAGCAGTGAATCTCGGGGGGGTCTATCCGAGCAGTACTTC. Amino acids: CASSESRGGLSEQYF.

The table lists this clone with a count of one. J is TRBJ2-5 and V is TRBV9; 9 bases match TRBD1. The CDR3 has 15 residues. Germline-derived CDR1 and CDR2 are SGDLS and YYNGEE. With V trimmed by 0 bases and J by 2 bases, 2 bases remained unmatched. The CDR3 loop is CASSVAGTGQETQYF. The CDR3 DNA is TGTGCCAGCAGCGTAGCTGGGACAGGGCAAGAGACCCAGTACTTC.

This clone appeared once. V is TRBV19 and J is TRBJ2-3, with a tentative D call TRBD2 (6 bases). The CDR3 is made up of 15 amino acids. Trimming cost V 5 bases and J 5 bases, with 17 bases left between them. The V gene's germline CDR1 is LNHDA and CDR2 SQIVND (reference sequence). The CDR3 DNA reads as TGTGCCAGTAGTCGCACCGGGACTGAGGGAGATACGCAGTATTTT. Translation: CASSRTGTEGDTQYF.

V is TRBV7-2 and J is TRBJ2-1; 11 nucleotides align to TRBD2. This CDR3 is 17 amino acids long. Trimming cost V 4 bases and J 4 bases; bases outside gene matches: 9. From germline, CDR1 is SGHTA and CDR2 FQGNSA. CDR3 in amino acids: CASSSTLLAGVYNEQFF. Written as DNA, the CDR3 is TGTGCCAGCAGCTCTACACTACTAGCGGGAGTTTACAATGAGCAGTTCTTC.

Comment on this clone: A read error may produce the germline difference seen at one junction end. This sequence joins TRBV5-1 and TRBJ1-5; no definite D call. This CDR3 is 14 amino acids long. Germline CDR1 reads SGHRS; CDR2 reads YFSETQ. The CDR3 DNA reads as TGCGTCAGCAGCTTCGGCGGCGGAAAAGAGCCCCAGCATTTT. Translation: CVSSFGGGKEPQHF.

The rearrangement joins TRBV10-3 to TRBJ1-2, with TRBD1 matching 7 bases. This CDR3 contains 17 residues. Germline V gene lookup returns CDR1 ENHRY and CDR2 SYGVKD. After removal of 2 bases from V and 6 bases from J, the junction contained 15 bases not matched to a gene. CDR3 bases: TGTGCCATCAGTGAGAGTGGGGACAGCAAAACTGGGGATGGCTACACCTTC. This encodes CAISESGDSKTGDGYTF.

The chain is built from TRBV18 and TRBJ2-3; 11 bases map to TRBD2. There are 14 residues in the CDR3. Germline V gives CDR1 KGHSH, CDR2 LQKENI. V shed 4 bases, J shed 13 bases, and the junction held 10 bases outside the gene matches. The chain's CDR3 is CASSLPGTSGGEYF. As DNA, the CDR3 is TGTGCCAGCTCACTCCCCGGGACTAGCGGTGGGGAGTATTTT.

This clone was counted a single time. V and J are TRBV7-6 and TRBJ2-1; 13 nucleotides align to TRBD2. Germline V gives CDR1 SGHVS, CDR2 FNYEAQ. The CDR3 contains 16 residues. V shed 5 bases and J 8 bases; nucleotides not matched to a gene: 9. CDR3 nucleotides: TGTGCCAGCAGCGCGCGGACTAGCGGGAGCTCGGATGAGCAGTTCTTC. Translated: CASSARTSGSSDEQFF.